This section outlines one T cell receptor beta chain sequence together with its context. Its target is unknown. In TCRdb, the reads were re-called with MiXCR into one record per CDR3 protein. The sample shows about 570,000 distinct CDR3 sequences, around 40% of them seen only once. The germline V gene encodes CDR1 SGHAT and CDR2 FQDESV (reference sequence). V shed 4 bases and J 6 bases; nucleotides not matched to a gene: 7. The CDR3 loop spans 15 amino acids. This sample is part of a study of T cell repertoires in cytomegalovirus infection. Study in general: Indicated by public TCR beta signatures were CMV infection and matching HLA type.

The clonotype originates from a human donor in good health (CMV status not recorded). Some clones in this sample may be carry-over from other donors' samples. The chain is built from TRBV11-1 and TRBJ2-1; 9 bases agree with TRBD2. The specimen comprised cultured PBMCs, sampled from culture after CMV antigen stimulation. The CDR3 loop is CASSSAGGRLNEQFF. Written as DNA, the CDR3 is TGTGCCAGCAGCTCAGCGGGGGGTCGGCTCAATGAGCAGTTCTTC.